This T cell receptor beta chain is drawn from a study of cytomegalovirus exposure and HLA in healthy donors. The overall study: A previous analysis identified 100 million to 120 million unique TCR beta sequences derived from about 180 million T cells.

The V gene end was trimmed by 1 base and the J gene end by 1 base; junction bases not matched to a gene: 13. The CDR3 contains 18 residues. The germline V gene has CDR1 MGHRA and CDR2 YSYEKL. The PCR ran on 60 Vbeta and 13 Jbeta primers. Assay: immunoSEQ multiplex PCR; the TCRdb copy retains only in-frame clones and omits some. The sample has 210,000 or so clones; about 74% are singletons. This chain connects TRBV4-1 to TRBJ2-7; 7 bases are a match to TRBD2. The sequence came from a middle-aged man in good health and CMV-seronegative. The specimen was PBMCs. In nucleotides, the CDR3 is TGCGCCAGCAGCCAAGGCACCTTCGGAGGGACTATTTCCTACGAGCAGTACTTC. It is translated as CASSQGTFGGTISYEQYF.